Presented here are 30 T cell receptor beta chains from one specimen sequenced in a study of blood T cell repertoires in COVID-19. Assay: immunoSEQ multiplex PCR; the TCRdb copy retains only in-frame clones and omits some. The repertoire holds over 130,000 clones, with approximately 86% as singletons. The sample comprised peripheral blood. The receptors shown here come from a human donor in a cohort sampled during active COVID-19.

The chain employs TRBV6-6 and TRBJ2-5; 9 bases align to TRBD2. This CDR3 region has 16 residues. Trimming took 2 bases from V and 3 from J; bases not matched to a gene: 7. The V gene's germline CDR1 is MNHNY and CDR2 SVGAGI (reference sequence). Written as DNA, the CDR3 is TGTGCCAGCAGTTACGAGGCGGGGGGGGGAAAAGAGACCCAGTACTTC. The encoded protein is CASSYEAGGGKETQYF.

This sequence joins TRBV7-8 and TRBJ1-5; tentatively, D is TRBD1 (5 bases). In germline, CDR1 is SGHVS, CDR2 FQNEAQ. Between the trimmed V and J ends, which lost 5 bases and 3 bases, there was a span of 8 bases. This CDR3 is built from 13 residues. The CDR3 sequence is CASSDSLNQPQHF. CDR3 DNA sequence: TGTGCCAGCAGCGACAGTCTCAATCAGCCCCAGCATTTT.

This clone was observed a handful of times. The V call is TRBV7-8, the J call TRBJ2-1; TRBD2 might be the D (6 bases). CDR3 size: 15 residues. Trimming took 5 bases from V and 4 from J, leaving 15 bases between them. Germline V lookup: CDR1 SGHVS, CDR2 FQNEAQ. The CDR3 nucleotides are TGTGCCAGCAGCCGCGGTCGGGACTTATACAATGAGCAGTTCTTC. This codes for CASSRGRDLYNEQFF.

A few counts support this clone. This chain uses TRBV19 with TRBJ2-7; 10 bases are shared with TRBD1. CDR1 LNHDA and CDR2 SQIVND come from the germline V gene (reference sequence). The CDR3 loop spans 16 amino acids. V dropped 1 base and J dropped 3; count of bases not matched to a gene: 6. The CDR3 here is CASSIAGRTGGYEQYF. The CDR3 bases are TGTGCCAGTAGTATAGCGGGAAGGACAGGGGGCTACGAGCAGTACTTC.

The rearrangement links TRBV3-1 (or the pseudogene TRBV3-2) to TRBJ2-1, with 13 bases that match TRBD2. The CDR3 totals 16 residues. CDR1 LGHDT and CDR2 YNNKEL come from the germline V gene (reference sequence). Trimming took 5 bases from V and 7 from J; bases not matched to a gene: 8. CDR3 residues: CASSLIRTSGSNEQFF. CDR3 coding DNA: TGTGCCAGCAGCTTAATTAGGACTAGCGGGAGTAATGAGCAGTTCTTC.

The J gene is TRBJ2-5, the V gene TRBV20-1, with 12 positions matching TRBD2. The CDR3 is made up of 14 amino acids. Germline-derived CDR1 and CDR2 are DFQATT and SNEGSKA (reference sequence). V shed 3 bases and J 5 bases; nucleotides not matched to a gene: 4. The CDR3 region is CSASLGTSGETQYF. For the CDR3, the DNA is TGCAGTGCTAGTCTCGGGACTAGCGGGGAGACCCAGTACTTC.

J is TRBJ2-4 and V is TRBV5-1; the match to TRBD1 covers 11 bases. The CDR3 is 16 amino acids. Germline CDR1 is SGHRS and CDR2 is YFSETQ. V gave up 2 bases and J gave up 2 bases; unmatched junction bases: 3. CDR3 sequence (DNA): TGCGCCAGCAGCTTAGGACAGGGGGCAACCAAAAACATTCAGTACTTC. It yields the protein CASSLGQGATKNIQYF.

This clone was recorded only once. This chain joins TRBV5-1 and TRBJ2-7; 9 nucleotides match TRBD1. Germline-derived CDR1 and CDR2 are SGHRS and YFSETQ. This CDR3 is built from 15 residues. V was pared by 5 bases and J by 3 bases, with 9 bases of the junction left unmatched. The CDR3 reads CASSSYTGQGYEQYF. The CDR3 DNA is TGCGCCAGCAGTTCATACACGGGACAGGGCTACGAGCAGTACTTC.

Concerning this clone: The germline gene is not matched at one end of the junction; a read error may be the cause. CDR3 sequence: CASSQDRLGGEQFF. In DNA, the CDR3 is TGTGCCAGCAGTCAAGATAGGTTAGGCGGTGAGCAGTTCTTC. The rearrangement uses TRBV4-2 and TRBJ2-1; D call uncertain. Germline CDR1 is LGHNA and CDR2 is YNFKEQ. The CDR3 covers 14 residues.

The rearrangement joins TRBV13 to TRBJ2-3, with D perhaps TRBD2 (5 bases). V lost 7 bases and J lost 4, with 15 bases in between. CDR1 PRHDT and CDR2 FYEKMQ come from the germline V gene (reference sequence). The CDR3 has 14 amino acids. The CDR3 loop is CASTGWVSADTQYF. The DNA of the CDR3 is TGTGCCAGCACTGGATGGGTTAGCGCAGATACGCAGTATTTT.

The chain links TRBV11-2 to TRBJ1-1; no clear D gene. V was trimmed by 3 bases and J by 4 bases, leaving 9 bases between them. CDR1 and CDR2 from the germline V gene are SGHAT and FQNNGV. The CDR3 extends over 13 amino acids. The CDR3 DNA is TGTGCCAGCAGCTTCTGGTCGGGCACTGAAGCTTTCTTT. Amino acids: CASSFWSGTEAFF.

This chain uses TRBV6-2 or TRBV6-3 with TRBJ2-7, with 7 bases fitting TRBD2. Looked up from germline, CDR1 is MNHEY and CDR2 is SVGEGT. This CDR3 comprises 12 residues. The V segment lost 6 bases and the J segment 4 bases; nucleotides outside the gene matches: 3. The chain's CDR3 is CASSPGGYEQYF. CDR3 sequence (DNA): TGTGCCAGCAGCCCCGGGGGGTACGAGCAGTACTTC.

This chain joins TRBV24-1 and TRBJ2-1; 7 nucleotides align to TRBD2. The CDR3 totals 15 residues. Germline values: CDR1 KGHDR, CDR2 SFDVKD. After removal of 5 bases from V and 9 bases from J, the junction contained 12 bases not matched to a gene. The CDR3 nucleotides read TGTGCCACCAGTGGGATGGCGGGAGCGCCGCGTGAGCAGTTCTTC. It specifies CATSGMAGAPREQFF.

The rearrangement uses TRBV6-6 and TRBJ2-1; D is perhaps TRBD2 (5 bases). Between the trimmed V and J ends, which lost 2 bases and 1 base, there was a span of 6 bases. The CDR3 has 14 amino acids. The germline CDR1 and CDR2 sequences are MNHNY and SVGAGI (reference sequence). CDR3 region: CASSYEGSYNEQFF. The CDR3 DNA is TGTGCCAGCAGTTACGAGGGATCCTACAATGAGCAGTTCTTC.

The chain is built from TRBV3-1 (or the pseudogene TRBV3-2) and TRBJ1-5; 7 bases line up with TRBD1. Trimming at V came to 0 bases and at J to 2 bases, leaving 4 bases not matched to a gene. Looked up from germline, CDR1 is LGHDT and CDR2 is YNNKEL (reference sequence). The CDR3 length is 16 residues. CDR3 residues: CASSQEGGTGNQPQHF. CDR3 bases: TGTGCCAGCAGCCAAGAAGGGGGGACAGGCAATCAGCCCCAGCATTTT.

The chain recombines TRBV11-2 with TRBJ1-2; 10 bases agree with TRBD1. This CDR3 region has 15 residues. Germline V gene data show CDR1 as SGHAT and CDR2 as FQNNGV. Trimming took 0 bases from V and 4 from J; bases not matched to a gene: 2. As DNA, the CDR3 is TGTGCCAGCAGCTTAGACCGGACAGGGGGCTATGGCTACACCTTC. Its protein product is CASSLDRTGGYGYTF.

This chain connects TRBV28 to TRBJ1-4; TRBD1 agrees at 10 bases. The CDR3 runs to 14 residues. Per the germline V gene, CDR1 is MDHEN and CDR2 is SYDVKM. The J segment lost 7 bases and the V segment lost 6 bases, leaving 5 bases of the junction unmatched. The CDR3 is CASRETGGVEKLFF. The CDR3 DNA follows: TGTGCCAGCAGAGAGACAGGGGGCGTTGAAAAACTGTTTTTT.

The chain joins TRBV7-9 to TRBJ2-5; D assignment may be TRBD1 or TRBD2 (6 bases each). CDR3 length: 15 residues. Between the trimmed V and J ends, which lost 5 bases and 5 bases, there was a span of 18 bases. Germline lookup yields CDR1 SEHNR and CDR2 FQNEAQ (reference sequence). This CDR3 is CASSLGGPVVETQYF. As DNA, the CDR3 is TGTGCCAGCAGCCTAGGGGGGCCCGTTGTCGAGACCCAGTACTTC.

The chain joins TRBV11-2 to TRBJ1-1; D is uncertain. Per germline, CDR1 SGHAT and CDR2 FQNNGV. The V gene lost 3 bases and the J gene lost 1 base, with 6 bases spanning the gap. The CDR3 runs to 13 residues. The CDR3 nucleotides read TGTGCCAGCAGCTTTCCCGGGAACACTGAAGCTTTCTTT. The encoded protein is CASSFPGNTEAFF. Together with reference TRBV11-2 and TRBJ1-1, the CDR3 gives the full variable domain: EAGVAQSPRYKIIEKRQSVAFWCNPISGHATLYWYQQILGQGPKLLIQFQNNGVVDDSQLPKDRFSAERLKGVDSTLKIQPAKLEDSAVYLCASSFPGNTEAFFGQGTRLTVV.

In nucleotides, the CDR3 is TGCGCCAGCAGTGAGCGTACAGGGTCGGGCGCTGAAGCTTTCTTT. Protein product: CASSERTGSGAEAFF. V and J are TRBV10-2 and TRBJ1-1; D might be TRBD1 (6 bases). Germline V CDR1 and CDR2: WSHSY, SAAADI. The CDR3 contains 15 residues. Trimming pared 2 bases from V and 6 bases from J, leaving 16 bases between.

The chain has TRBV30 and TRBJ2-7, with 7 bases identical to TRBD1. The germline V gene encodes CDR1 GTSNPN and CDR2 SVGIG (reference sequence). With 2 bases clipped from V and 6 bases from J, the junction kept 13 bases outside the gene matches. This CDR3 spans 15 amino acids. The DNA of the CDR3 is TGTGCCTGGAGTTCCGGAACAGGGGTCCCCCTCGAGCAGTACTTC. Protein product: CAWSSGTGVPLEQYF. Filled out from reference TRBV30 and TRBJ2-7, the complete variable domain reads SQTIHQWPATLVQPVGSPLSLECTVEGTSNPNLYWYRQAAGRGLQLLFYSVGIGQISSEVPQNLSASRPQDRQFILSSKKLLLSDSGFYLCAWSSGTGVPLEQYFGPGTRLTVT.

The chain couples TRBV6-5 to TRBJ2-3, with D perhaps TRBD1 (6 bases). This CDR3 has 13 amino acids. The germline CDR1 and CDR2 sequences are MNHEY and SVGAGI. Trimming pared 5 bases from V and 6 bases from J, leaving 12 bases between. CDR3 DNA sequence: TGTGCCAGCAGTCTCCAGGGGCCCGATACGCAGTATTTT. Amino acids: CASSLQGPDTQYF.

The gene calls are TRBV13 and TRBJ2-7, with a weak D call TRBD2 (6 bases). This CDR3 comprises 14 residues. Germline CDR1 and CDR2: PRHDT and FYEKMQ (reference sequence). The V end was cut by 0 bases, the J end by 4 bases, with 10 bases between. The CDR3 DNA reads as TGTGCCAGCAGCTTAGGCCGGGGACTTTACGAGCAGTACTTC. It is translated as CASSLGRGLYEQYF.

This chain connects TRBV3-1 (or the pseudogene TRBV3-2) to TRBJ2-2; 12 bases line up with TRBD2. This CDR3 spans 17 amino acids. Germline trimming cut 6 bases from V and 5 bases from J; bases unmatched to any gene: 10. Germline V lookup: CDR1 LGHDT, CDR2 YNNKEL (reference sequence). CDR3 sequence reads: CASSFWLAGGWTGELFF. The CDR3 DNA sequence: TGTGCCAGCAGTTTTTGGCTAGCGGGAGGGTGGACCGGGGAGCTGTTTTTT.

The chain employs TRBV7-3 and TRBJ2-3; D ambiguous. This CDR3 is 12 amino acids long. Germline V gene sequence: CDR1 SGHTA, CDR2 FQGTGA. Deletions cut 4 bases from V and 5 bases from J, with 7 bases between. Written as DNA, the CDR3 is TGTGCCAGCAGCTCGTACGGAGATACGCAGTATTTT. This gives the protein CASSSYGDTQYF.

V gene TRBV27 combines with J gene TRBJ2-1, with 7 positions matching TRBD2. The CDR3 is 16 amino acids. Germline V CDR1 and CDR2: MNHEY, SMNVEV (reference sequence). The ends lost 11 bases at V and 5 bases at J; junction bases unmatched: 18. CDR3 in DNA: TGTGCCCAGCGGGGACCTTTAAACGCCTGGGACAATGAGCAGTTCTTC. Translated: CAQRGPLNAWDNEQFF.

The V call is TRBV29-1, the J call TRBJ2-5, with D uncertain. The V end was cut by 2 bases, the J end by 5 bases, with 3 bases between. CDR1 is SQVTM and CDR2 is ANQGSEA in the germline V gene. The CDR3 is 10 residues long. In DNA, the CDR3 is TGCAGCGTTGAACTGGAGACCCAGTACTTC. This encodes CSVELETQYF.

The chain combines TRBV28 with TRBJ2-7; TRBD1 agrees at 8 bases. J lost 2 bases, V lost 6 bases, and 9 bases had no gene match. From germline, CDR1 is MDHEN and CDR2 SYDVKM. There are 15 residues in the CDR3. The CDR3, as DNA: TGTGCCAGCAGGAACCACGGGACAGGCCCCTACGAGCAGTACTTC. Its translation is CASRNHGTGPYEQYF.

This clone was seen repeatedly, ten times or more. This chain uses TRBV7-9 with TRBJ2-7, with 7 bases lining up with TRBD1. The CDR3 is 13 residues long. Germline V lookup: CDR1 SEHNR, CDR2 FQNEAQ (reference sequence). Trimming at V came to 5 bases and at J to 6 bases, leaving 7 bases not matched to a gene. The CDR3 reads CASSPTGSVEQYF. In nucleotides, the CDR3 is TGTGCCAGCAGCCCGACAGGGTCTGTCGAGCAGTACTTC.

This clone was found once. The V call is TRBV4-1, the J call TRBJ2-5, with D maybe TRBD2 (7 bases). The germline CDR1 and CDR2 sequences are MGHRA and YSYEKL. Trimming removed 1 base from V and 1 base from J, with 13 bases in between. The CDR3 is 16 residues long. The DNA of the CDR3 is TGCGCCAGCAGCCAAGGCAGGGGAGGGACCCAAGAGACCCAGTACTTC. Its protein product is CASSQGRGGTQETQYF.